Below, 11 T cell receptor beta chains from the same sample are listed, as sequenced in a study of blood T cell repertoires in COVID-19. The protocol was immunoSEQ multiplex PCR, while the TCRdb copy is restricted to in-frame clones and leaves out a portion. Of fewer than 120,000 clones listed, roughly 91% are singletons. The sequencing sample was made of peripheral blood. These receptors originate from a woman aged 45-65 years with acute or convalescent COVID-19.

This chain connects TRBV3-1 (or the pseudogene TRBV3-2) to TRBJ1-2; D uncertain. The CDR3 extends over 15 amino acids. From germline, CDR1 is LGHDT and CDR2 YNNKEL (reference sequence). The V end was cut by 0 bases, the J end by 4 bases, with 12 bases between. The CDR3 is CASSQEGDRSYGYTF. For the CDR3, the DNA is TGTGCCAGCAGCCAAGAAGGAGATCGGAGCTATGGCTACACCTTC.

This clone was observed a handful of times. The chain employs TRBV12-3 or TRBV12-4 and TRBJ1-2; no clear D gene. V lost 3 bases and J 3 bases, leaving 8 bases between the germline ends. This CDR3 is 13 amino acids long. The CDR3: CASSFVADYGYTF. CDR3 in DNA: TGTGCCAGCAGTTTTGTAGCCGACTATGGCTACACCTTC.

The chain combines TRBV3-1 (or the pseudogene TRBV3-2) with TRBJ1-5; D may be TRBD1 (5 bases). Trimming removed 4 bases from V and 3 bases from J, with 16 bases in between. There are 16 residues in the CDR3. Germline values: CDR1 LGHDT, CDR2 YNNKEL (reference sequence). CDR3 amino acids: CASSPSQAGNNQPQHF. The CDR3 nucleotides are TGTGCCAGCAGCCCCTCCCAGGCAGGGAACAATCAGCCCCAGCATTTT.

The CDR3 DNA is TGTGCCAGCAGTTACTCTGGCAGGGAAACTGAAGCTTTCTTT. This sequence encodes CASSYSGRETEAFF. The chain combines TRBV6-6 with TRBJ1-1, with D perhaps TRBD1 (5 bases). CDR3 length: 14 residues. V was shortened by 0 bases and J by 5 bases, with 10 bases between the two germline ends. CDR1 and CDR2 from the germline V gene are MNHNY and SVGAGI (reference sequence).

The chain couples TRBV24-1 to TRBJ2-7, with a possible D match to TRBD1 (6 bases). The germline CDR1 and CDR2 sequences are KGHDR and SFDVKD. The CDR3 is 15 residues long. Trimming cost V 7 bases and J 7 bases, with 22 bases left between them. CDR3 in amino acids: CATRRDRSPQDEQYF. CDR3 nucleotide sequence: TGTGCCACCAGACGAGACAGGTCCCCCCAGGATGAGCAGTACTTC.

This chain links TRBV28 with TRBJ2-5; 7 bases map to TRBD1. CDR1 MDHEN and CDR2 SYDVKM come from the germline V gene. The CDR3 runs to 15 residues. Trimming took 5 bases from V and 2 from J; bases not matched to a gene: 8. The CDR3 protein is CASSAGTAHQETQYF. CDR3 sequence (DNA): TGTGCCAGCAGTGCCGGGACAGCACATCAAGAGACCCAGTACTTC.

The chain employs TRBV24-1 and TRBJ1-3, with D possibly TRBD1 on 6 matching bases. Germline loops: CDR1 KGHDR, CDR2 SFDVKD. V lost 3 bases to trimming and J lost 4 bases, with 12 bases between them. This CDR3 comprises 15 residues. CDR3 DNA: TGTGCCACCAGTGATGGCAGGGGAGTAGGAAACACCATATATTTT. Translation: CATSDGRGVGNTIYF.

V gene TRBV6-5 combines with J gene TRBJ2-5; a possible D gene is TRBD2 (6 bases). Trimming took 8 bases from V and 3 from J, leaving 13 bases between them. Germline CDR1 MNHEY, CDR2 SVGAGI. This CDR3 region has 13 residues. The CDR3: CASSKRREETQYF. The CDR3 DNA reads as TGTGCCAGCTCGAAGCGGAGGGAAGAGACCCAGTACTTC.

This chain links TRBV28 with TRBJ2-3; 10 nucleotides match TRBD2. J lost 1 base, V lost 5 bases, and 3 bases had no gene match. Germline CDR1 reads MDHEN; CDR2 reads SYDVKM. The CDR3 sequence is 15 residues long. The CDR3 spells CASSHGTSGTDTQYF. CDR3 DNA sequence: TGTGCCAGCAGTCACGGGACTAGCGGCACAGATACGCAGTATTTT.

The rearrangement links TRBV10-3 to TRBJ1-1, with D unclear. Per the germline V gene, CDR1 is ENHRY and CDR2 is SYGVKD. Trimming removed 3 bases at V and 5 bases at J, with 19 bases between. The CDR3 runs to 16 residues. The CDR3 bases are TGTGCCATCAGTGATGGTTTGGGAGGGTCCGGGACTGAAGCTTTCTTT. Translated: CAISDGLGGSGTEAFF.

The genes are TRBV27 and TRBJ1-2; no firm D call. CDR1 MNHEY and CDR2 SMNVEV come from the germline V gene (reference sequence). Trimming took off 3 bases at V and 2 bases at J, with 13 bases between the two ends. The CDR3 extends over 15 amino acids. The CDR3 bases are TGTGCCAGCAGTTTCAGCGGGCGGATCAACTATGGCTACACCTTC. Its protein product is CASSFSGRINYGYTF.